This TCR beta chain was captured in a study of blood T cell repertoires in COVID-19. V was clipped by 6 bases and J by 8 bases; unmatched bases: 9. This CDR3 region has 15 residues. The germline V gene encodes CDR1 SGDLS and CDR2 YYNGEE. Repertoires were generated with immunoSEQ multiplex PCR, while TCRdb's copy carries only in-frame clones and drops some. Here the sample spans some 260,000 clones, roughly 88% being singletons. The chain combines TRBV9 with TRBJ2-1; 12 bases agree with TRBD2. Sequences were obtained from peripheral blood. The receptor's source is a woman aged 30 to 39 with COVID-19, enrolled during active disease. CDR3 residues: CASTPGLAGPYEQFF. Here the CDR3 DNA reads TGTGCCAGCACCCCAGGACTAGCGGGGCCCTATGAGCAGTTCTTC.